A single sample gave rise to the 14 T cell receptor beta chains below, sequenced in a study of T cell repertoires in ileal Crohn's disease. Method: immunoSEQ multiplex PCR; TCRdb's copy keeps in-frame clones and lacks some. The table includes just under 7,500 clones, 75% to 85% detected once. Material: ileal tissue. The source is an adult with Crohn's disease.

The chain uses TRBV18 and TRBJ2-3; D perhaps matches TRBD2 (6 bases). The CDR3 length is 13 residues. Trimming removed 4 bases from V and 2 bases from J, with 7 bases in between. From germline, CDR1 is KGHSH and CDR2 LQKENI. CDR3: CASSRDSTDTQYF. The DNA of the CDR3 is TGTGCCAGCTCACGGGACTCCACAGATACGCAGTATTTT.

The chain links TRBV9 to TRBJ2-7, with D uncertain. V was trimmed by 4 bases and J by 5 bases, leaving 10 bases between them. Per germline, CDR1 SGDLS and CDR2 YYNGEE. The CDR3 is made up of 12 amino acids. This chain's CDR3 is CASSPNEDEQYF. Written as DNA, the CDR3 is TGTGCCAGCAGCCCAAATGAGGACGAGCAGTACTTC.

The chain joins TRBV13 to TRBJ2-3, with 8 bases that match TRBD1. Germline V gene data show CDR1 as PRHDT and CDR2 as FYEKMQ (reference sequence). V was clipped by 5 bases and J by 6 bases; unmatched bases: 4. The CDR3 covers 13 residues. CDR3 bases: TGTGCCAGCAGCCTGGGGGACAGGGATACGCAGTATTTT. As protein: CASSLGDRDTQYF.

This clone was recorded once. This chain joins TRBV2 and TRBJ2-3; unclear D gene. The CDR3 totals 13 residues. Germline V lookup: CDR1 SNHLY, CDR2 FYNNEI. Trimming cost V 6 bases and J 2 bases, with 9 bases left between them. CDR3 bases: TGTGCCAGCAGAACAAACCCCACAGATACGCAGTATTTT. Translating it yields CASRTNPTDTQYF.

This clone turned up a few times. The chain uses TRBV25-1 and TRBJ2-5; a weak D match, TRBD2 (6 bases). This CDR3 is 17 amino acids long. V was trimmed by 4 bases and J by 2 bases, leaving 20 bases between them. Germline CDR1 reads MGHDK; CDR2 reads SYGVNS. CDR3: CASSGNPGRWGQETQYF. The CDR3 DNA reads TGTGCCAGCAGTGGAAATCCGGGGAGGTGGGGTCAAGAGACCCAGTACTTC. The whole variable domain, remainder taken from reference TRBV25-1 and TRBJ2-5, is EADIYQTPRYLVIGTGKKITLECSQTMGHDKMYWYQQDPGMELHLIHYSYGVNSTEKGDLSSESTVSRIRTEHFPLTLESARPSHTSQYLCASSGNPGRWGQETQYFGPGTRLLVL.

The rearrangement uses TRBV21-1 and TRBJ2-3; the table's D call, TRBD2, was not checked against the DNA. TRBV21-1 is a listed pseudogene. The CDR3 covers 14 residues. CDR3 bases: TGTGCCAGCAGGAGGGGCGGGGTCACAGATACGCAGTATTTT. This translates into CASRRGGVTDTQYF.

This clone was recorded only once. The chain links TRBV11-2 to TRBJ2-1; 9 nucleotides align to TRBD2. The germline V gene has CDR1 SGHAT and CDR2 FQNNGV. The J segment lost 9 bases and the V segment lost 6 bases, leaving 6 bases of the junction unmatched. The CDR3 runs 13 residues. CDR3 in amino acids: CASRVTSGPEQFF. The CDR3, as DNA: TGTGCCAGCAGGGTAACTAGCGGGCCTGAGCAGTTCTTC.

The chain is built from TRBV7-8 and TRBJ2-2, with 12 bases matching TRBD2. This CDR3 has 17 amino acids. Germline CDR1 reads SGHVS; CDR2 reads FQNEAQ. Germline trimming cut 5 bases from V and 5 bases from J; bases unmatched to any gene: 9. In DNA form, the CDR3 reads TGTGCCAGCAGCAACCGTTTACTAGCGGGAGGAACCGGGGAGCTGTTTTTT. Translated: CASSNRLLAGGTGELFF.

CDR3 amino acids: CASSLVPLSYNEQFF. In nucleotides, the CDR3 is TGTGCCAGCAGCTTAGTCCCCTTGAGTTACAATGAGCAGTTCTTC. The chain couples TRBV13 to TRBJ2-1; the D is unclear. CDR1 and CDR2 from the germline V gene are PRHDT and FYEKMQ (reference sequence). V was pared by 1 base and J by 4 bases, with 11 bases between. The CDR3 runs to 15 residues.

This sequence joins TRBV5-1 and TRBJ2-7; 10 bases match TRBD2. This CDR3 comprises 14 residues. Trimming removed 0 bases from V and 3 bases from J; junction bases left unmatched: 0. CDR1 and CDR2 (germline): SGHRS, YFSETQ. CDR3 in DNA: TGCGCCAGCAGCTTGGCTAGCGGGAGCTACGAGCAGTACTTC. This encodes CASSLASGSYEQYF.

The J gene is TRBJ1-1, the V gene TRBV9; D gene uncertain. With 4 bases removed from V and 7 bases from J, the gap between germline ends came to 17 bases. CDR1 SGDLS and CDR2 YYNGEE come from the germline V gene. The CDR3 is 14 residues long. The CDR3 region has the DNA TGTGCCAGCAGCCTCCGACATCCTACCAGTGAAGCTTTCTTT. Protein sequence: CASSLRHPTSEAFF. Full variable domain (outside the CDR3, taken from reference TRBV9 and TRBJ1-1): DSGVTQTPKHLITATGQRVTLRCSPRSGDLSVYWYQQSLDQGLQFLIQYYNGEERAKGNILERFSAQQFPDLHSELNLSSLELGDSALYFCASSLRHPTSEAFFGQGTRLTVV.

The chain carries TRBV25-1 and TRBJ2-3, with 8 bases matching TRBD2. The CDR3 is 15 residues long. Germline V lookup: CDR1 MGHDK, CDR2 SYGVNS. Trimming cost V 8 bases and J 0 bases; bases outside gene matches: 7. This CDR3 is CASSGGGGSTDTQYF. CDR3 DNA: TGTGCCAGCTCCGGGGGGGGCGGGAGCACAGATACGCAGTATTTT. The whole variable domain, remainder taken from reference TRBV25-1 and TRBJ2-3, is EADIYQTPRYLVIGTGKKITLECSQTMGHDKMYWYQQDPGMELHLIHYSYGVNSTEKGDLSSESTVSRIRTEHFPLTLESARPSHTSQYLCASSGGGGSTDTQYFGPGTRLTVL.

The chain combines TRBV6-1 with TRBJ2-3; 10 bases map to TRBD2. This CDR3 spans 15 amino acids. Losses at the gene ends were 2 bases for V and 4 bases for J; bases not matched to a gene: 3. Germline-derived CDR1 and CDR2 are MNHNS and SASEGT. The DNA for the CDR3 is TGTGCCAGCAGTGAACTAGCGGGAGCCTCAGATACGCAGTATTTT. This gives the protein CASSELAGASDTQYF.

This chain uses TRBV5-4 with TRBJ1-4, with D perhaps matching TRBD1 (5 bases). The CDR3 contains 16 residues. Germline V CDR1 and CDR2: SGHNT, YYREEE (reference sequence). V was pared by 0 bases and J by 3 bases, with 12 bases between. The CDR3 sequence: CASSLAGRRANEKLFF. DNA for the CDR3: TGTGCCAGCAGCTTGGCAGGGAGGAGGGCTAATGAAAAACTGTTTTTT.